Detailed here is one T cell receptor (beta chain). The antigen remains unidentified. 60 Vbeta and 13 Jbeta primers were used in PCR. Clones were read by immunoSEQ multiplex PCR, and TCRdb kept only the in-frame ones, dropping some. The sample contains about 160,000 clones, around 84% of which appear only once. There are 15 residues in the CDR3. The V gene's germline CDR1 is GTSNPN and CDR2 SVGIG (reference sequence). V gave up 2 bases and J gave up 4 bases; unmatched junction bases: 7. The data stem from a study of cytomegalovirus exposure and HLA in healthy donors. Study-wide findings and caveats: Among TCR sequences, most were rare, though some public TCRs appeared in many donors.

This chain uses TRBV30 with TRBJ2-2; 7 nucleotides match TRBD2. The TCR originated in a male donor in good health and CMV-seropositive. The sample taken for sequencing was PBMCs. The chain's CDR3 is CAWSRTRSGTGELFF. DNA for the CDR3: TGTGCCTGGAGTCGGACTAGGTCGGGCACCGGGGAGCTGTTTTTT. The full variable domain, in which reference TRBV30 and TRBJ2-2 provide the parts outside the CDR3, is SQTIHQWPATLVQPVGSPLSLECTVEGTSNPNLYWYRQAAGRGLQLLFYSVGIGQISSEVPQNLSASRPQDRQFILSSKKLLLSDSGFYLCAWSRTRSGTGELFFGEGSRLTVL.